The source of this TCR beta chain is a study of control samples from healthy donors and cancer patients. Using immunoSEQ multiplex PCR, the repertoire was profiled, and TCRdb retains in-frame clones only, with some absent. This sample has roughly 120,000 clones, with approximately 94% found just once. Deletions cut 7 bases from V and 0 bases from J, with 15 bases between. From germline, CDR1 is MDHEN and CDR2 SYDVKM. This CDR3 is 15 amino acids long. The chain employs TRBV28 and TRBJ1-1, with D unclear. The source is a man in his fifties or sixties with head and neck cancer. Specimen: PBMCs. CDR3 amino acids: CASTLIGRVNTEAFF. The CDR3 nucleotides are TGTGCCAGCACCCTTATTGGCAGAGTGAACACTGAAGCTTTCTTT. Together with reference TRBV28 and TRBJ1-1, the CDR3 gives the full variable domain: DVKVTQSSRYLVKRTGEKVFLECVQDMDHENMFWYRQDPGLGLRLIYFSYDVKMKEKGDIPEGYSVSREKKERFSLILESASTNQTSMYLCASTLIGRVNTEAFFGQGTRLTVV.